A selection of T cell receptor beta chains follows, all from one sample in a study of graft-versus-host responses after intestinal transplantation. These receptors' targets are unknown. The repertoire was sequenced with immunoSEQ multiplex PCR; TCRdb's copy has only in-frame clones and lacks some. The sample has approximately 90,000 clones, roughly 92% seen once; the top ten hold roughly 0.4%. Source: unstimulated CD8+ T cells sorted from spleen or lymph node cells, taken before transplant. These TCRs come from a human donor who was the organ donor for an intestinal transplant. The CDR3 runs from the conserved cysteine through the conserved F or W.

TRBV7-2	TRBJ1-1	CASSGGQGPEAFF
TRBV4-3	TRBJ2-4	CASSQAGAKNIQYF
TRBV29-1	TRBJ2-7	CSVGGGALYEQYF
TRBV9	TRBJ2-7	CASSVGRLAGDYEQYF
TRBV10-3	TRBJ2-7	CATTSSGTGVYEQYF
TRBV29-1	TRBJ2-1	CSVETGQQSYNEQFF
TRBV19	TRBJ1-1	CASSIGGQNTEAFF
TRBV6-1	TRBJ2-7	CASSGGLAGYEQYF
TRBV6-1	TRBJ1-5	CASRPTGDSNQPQHF
TRBV19	TRBJ2-1	CASSFGGPYNEQFF
TRBV7-9	TRBJ1-6	CASSRAGGGYSPLHF
TRBV19	TRBJ2-7	CASSISREEQYF
TRBV4-3	TRBJ2-3	CASSQSFWSNTDTQYF
TRBV4-1	TRBJ1-4	CASSQDLSGEKLFF
TRBV27	TRBJ2-3	CASSELAGGWTDTQYF
TRBV27	NA	CASSYQGSSYEQYF
TRBV7-6	TRBJ2-7	CASSLARGGEQYF
TRBV27	TRBJ1-1	CASSKVRGLTEALF
TRBV7-3	TRBJ2-1	CASSLGPSARNEQFF
TRBV9	TRBJ2-5	CASSDQGVTGETQYF
TRBV4-3	TRBJ2-7	CASSQDLLSEQYF
TRBV9	TRBJ2-1	CASSVGGGGSYNEQFF
TRBV2	TRBJ1-1	CASSATGNPEAFF
TRBV27	TRBJ2-1	CASSLAGGTYNEQFF
TRBV7-9	TRBJ2-7	CASSTGGGQQYF
TRBV15	TRBJ1-5	CATSRDRGSNQPQHF
TRBV27	TRBJ2-1	CASSPDGSSYNEQFF
TRBV5-1	TRBJ2-3	CASSLPVQGDTDTQYF
TRBV4-2	TRBJ1-3	CASSQAVERELSGNTIYF
TRBV4-1	TRBJ2-1	CASSQDRVPHSYNEQFF
TRBV9	TRBJ2-1	CASSAIGTREQFF
TRBV4-2	TRBJ2-2	CASSQEAHSNTGELFF
TRBV5-1	NA	CASSTGLAGSYEQYF
TRBV4-3	TRBJ2-5	CASSQDQGEGETQYF
TRBV29-1	TRBJ1-5	CSVVSPDQPQHF
TRBV27	TRBJ1-1	CASSSSQGLYTEAFF
TRBV19	TRBJ1-2	CASSITGQLFYGYTF
TRBV28	TRBJ2-7	CASSGQGAYEQYF
TRBV4-2	TRBJ2-1	CASSPGTDNEQFF
TRBV27	TRBJ2-6	CASSLMVEPGQGFSGANVLTF
TRBV4-3	TRBJ2-2	CASSQRTGWPGELFF
TRBV9	TRBJ1-1	CASSVGSNTEAFF
TRBV11-3	TRBJ2-5	CASSLDTPKGAGETQYF
TRBV5-1	TRBJ1-2	CASSLAGKTDGYTF
TRBV19	TRBJ1-1	CASSQGQLNTEAFF
TRBV7-9	TRBJ2-1	CASKGDSSYNEQFF
TRBV4-3	TRBJ2-1	CASSHGQGAINEQFF
TRBV12-5	TRBJ2-1	CASGLAGSSEQFF
TRBV15	TRBJ2-3	CATSRAGDYTDTQYF
TRBV11-2	TRBJ2-3	CASSLGGPGTDTQYF
TRBV6-1	TRBJ1-2	CASSEAGRGNGYTF
TRBV13	TRBJ2-6	CASSFASAGANVLTF
TRBV5-1	TRBJ1-2	CASSLAGSYGYTF
TRBV6-5	TRBJ2-1	CASSYSRAGGNEQFF
TRBV9	TRBJ2-5	CASSGGPTLGGASETQYF